This is a list of T cell receptor beta chains from one sample in a study of OX40 agonist ivuxolimab in advanced cancers. Assay: immunoSEQ multiplex PCR; the TCRdb copy retains only in-frame clones and omits some. The table includes fewer than 75,000 clones, less than 90% detected once. The source material was CD4+ or CD8+ T cells sorted from blood, sampled in a trial of the OX40 agonist ivuxolimab. Source of these receptors: an adult with an advanced solid tumor such as melanoma, head and neck, liver or kidney cancer. Both conserved end residues are part of each CDR3. Fields, in order: CDR3 protein, CDR3 DNA, J gene, D gene, V gene, clone size. D genes are given only for firm matches. Some rows have no size entry. The others give once, few or many, or a class for an expanded clone.

CASSKQGSDEKLFF,TGTGCCAGCAGCAAACAGGGGAGCGATGAAAAACTGTTTTTT,TRBJ1-4,TRBD1,TRBV5-4,.
CASSLGWGAGNQPQHF,TGTGCCAGCAGCTTGGGGTGGGGGGCAGGCAATCAGCCCCAGCATTTT,TRBJ1-5,.,TRBV5-6,.
CASSPEGFRVDTEAFF,TGTGCCAGCAGCCCAGAAGGTTTCCGGGTAGACACTGAAGCTTTCTTT,TRBJ1-1,.,TRBV5-6,.
CASSSGTVYEQYF,TGTGCCAGCTCATCAGGCACGGTCTACGAGCAGTACTTC,TRBJ2-7,.,TRBV18,.
CASSPRDGASGDTQYF,TGTGCCAGCAGCCCCCGGGATGGGGCCTCTGGAGATACGCAGTATTTT,TRBJ2-3,.,TRBV7-3,.
CASSSPGGAYNEQFF,TGTGCCAGCAGTTCCCCGGGCGGAGCCTACAATGAGCAGTTCTTC,TRBJ2-1,.,TRBV6-6,.
CASSEWAQTEAFF,TGTGCCAGCAGTGAATGGGCACAGACTGAAGCTTTCTTT,TRBJ1-1,.,TRBV25-1,.
CASSQGAGEAFF,TGCGCCAGCAGCCAAGGGGCAGGAGAAGCTTTCTTT,TRBJ1-1,.,TRBV4-3,.
CASSGRLGTQYF,TGTGCCAGCAGCGGCCGTCTAGGGACCCAGTACTTC,TRBJ2-5,.,TRBV5-6,.
CASSLEAGLSYEQYF,TGTGCCAGCAGCTTAGAAGCTGGGCTATCCTACGAGCAGTACTTC,TRBJ2-7,.,TRBV7-2,.
CASTPRGGVTGELFF,TGTGCCAGCACCCCCCGGGGAGGGGTCACCGGGGAGCTGTTTTTT,TRBJ2-2,TRBD2,TRBV6-6,.
CASSSAVTGRQETQYF,TGTGCCAGCAGCTCAGCGGTCACAGGGCGGCAAGAGACCCAGTACTTC,TRBJ2-5,.,TRBV7-2,.
CASRLGQGLPYEQYF,TGTGCCAGCAGATTGGGGCAGGGGCTACCCTACGAGCAGTACTTC,TRBJ2-7,.,TRBV27,once
CASSFSGADTQYF,TGTGCCAGCAGCTTTTCTGGGGCAGATACGCAGTATTTT,TRBJ2-3,.,TRBV5-8,.
CASVRDRASEQYF,TGCGCCAGCGTACGGGACAGGGCGTCCGAGCAGTACTTC,TRBJ2-7,TRBD1,TRBV10-2,.
CASSSWGLQETQYF,TGTGCCAGCAGTTCCTGGGGGCTACAAGAGACCCAGTACTTC,TRBJ2-5,.,TRBV27,.
CASSIRGLEGETQYF,TGTGCCAGTAGTATTAGGGGACTAGAGGGGGAGACCCAGTACTTC,TRBJ2-5,TRBD2,TRBV19,.
CASSIVAENNQPQHF,TGTGCCAGTAGTATAGTTGCGGAAAACAATCAGCCCCAGCATTTT,TRBJ1-5,.,TRBV19,few
CASSLNSYEQYF,TGCGCCAGCAGCCTCAATTCCTACGAGCAGTACTTC,TRBJ2-7,.,TRBV5-1,.
CASSQDLAAGQGGSPLHF,TGCGCCAGCAGCCAAGATCTGGCGGCGGGACAGGGAGGTTCACCCCTCCACTTT,TRBJ1-6,TRBD1,TRBV4-3,once
CASSPRGRGETQYF,TGTGCCAGTAGTCCTCGGGGAAGGGGAGAGACCCAGTACTTC,TRBJ2-5,.,TRBV19,.
CASRVSGYTQYF,TGTGCCAGCAGAGTTTCAGGGTATACGCAGTATTTT,TRBJ2-3,.,TRBV28,once
CASSTGRGVIPPYEQYF,TGTGCCAGCTCAACGGGGAGGGGTGTCATCCCCCCTTACGAGCAGTACTTC,TRBJ2-7,TRBD2,TRBV18,.
CASSGTETQYF,TGTGCCAGCAGCGGAACGGAGACCCAGTACTTC,TRBJ2-5,.,TRBV7-2,.
CATGSASDTQYF,TGTGCCACAGGCAGCGCATCGGATACGCAGTATTTT,TRBJ2-3,.,TRBV10-3,.
CASRSGQGRWNEQFF,TGTGCCAGCAGGTCGGGACAGGGACGGTGGAATGAGCAGTTCTTC,TRBJ2-1,TRBD1,TRBV11-2,.
CASSPLYNYNWGNEQFF,TGTGCCAGCAGCCCACTTTATAACTACAATTGGGGCAATGAGCAGTTCTTC,TRBJ2-1,.,TRBV27,.
CASSQDRGRHYGYTF,TGTGCCAGCAGCCAGGACAGGGGGCGACACTATGGCTACACCTTC,TRBJ1-2,TRBD1,TRBV13,.
CASSRGLAVSSSYNEQFF,TGTGCCAGCTCCCGGGGACTAGCGGTTTCTAGCTCCTACAATGAGCAGTTCTTC,TRBJ2-1,TRBD2,TRBV18,once
CASSLGGGAGTGELFF,TGTGCCAGCAGCTTAGGCGGGGGGGCCGGGACCGGGGAGCTGTTTTTT,TRBJ2-2,TRBD2,TRBV7-2,.
CASRGTGIYEQYF,TGTGCCAGCCGAGGGACAGGGATCTACGAGCAGTACTTC,TRBJ2-7,TRBD1,TRBV28,.
CASSHLDRMSTGELFF,TGTGCCAGCAGCCATTTAGATAGGATGTCCACCGGGGAGCTGTTTTTT,TRBJ2-2,.,TRBV7-2,.
CASSPGRGRNTIYF,TGTGCCAGCAGCCCGGGGAGGGGCAGAAACACCATATATTTT,TRBJ1-3,.,TRBV11-2,.
CASSGAGRGETQYF,TGTGCCAGCAGCGGAGCAGGGAGGGGAGAGACCCAGTACTTC,TRBJ2-5,TRBD2,TRBV2,.
CASGGAGSNQPQHF,TGTGCCAGCGGGGGAGCCGGGAGCAATCAGCCCCAGCATTTT,TRBJ1-5,.,TRBV2,.